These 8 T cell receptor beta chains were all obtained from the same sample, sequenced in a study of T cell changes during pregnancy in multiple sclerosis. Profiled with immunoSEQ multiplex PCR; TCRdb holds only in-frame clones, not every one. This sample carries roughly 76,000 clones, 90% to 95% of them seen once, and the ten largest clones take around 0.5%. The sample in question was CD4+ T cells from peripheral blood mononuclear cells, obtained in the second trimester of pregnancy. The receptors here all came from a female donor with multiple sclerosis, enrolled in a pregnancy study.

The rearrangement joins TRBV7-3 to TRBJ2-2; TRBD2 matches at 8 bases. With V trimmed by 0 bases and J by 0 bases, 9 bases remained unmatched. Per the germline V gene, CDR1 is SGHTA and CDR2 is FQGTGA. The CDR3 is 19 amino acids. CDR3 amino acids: CASSLTGGGLFSNTGELFF. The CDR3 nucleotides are TGTGCCAGCAGCTTAACGGGCGGGGGGTTGTTTTCGAACACCGGGGAGCTGTTTTTT.

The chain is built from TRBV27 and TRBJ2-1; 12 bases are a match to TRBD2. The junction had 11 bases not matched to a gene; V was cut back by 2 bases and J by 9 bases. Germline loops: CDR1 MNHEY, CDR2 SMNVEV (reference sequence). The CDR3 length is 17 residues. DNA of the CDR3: TGTGCCAGCAGTTTACTGCTGGGACTAGCGGGCATGGGTGAGCAGTTCTTC. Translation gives CASSLLLGLAGMGEQFF.

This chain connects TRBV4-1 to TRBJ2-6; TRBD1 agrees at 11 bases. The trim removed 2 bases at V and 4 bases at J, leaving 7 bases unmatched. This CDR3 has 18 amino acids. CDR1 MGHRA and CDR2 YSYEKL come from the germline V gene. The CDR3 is CASSQLDRGQRGANVLTF. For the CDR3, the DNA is TGCGCCAGCAGCCAACTGGACAGGGGGCAGAGAGGGGCCAACGTCCTGACTTTC.

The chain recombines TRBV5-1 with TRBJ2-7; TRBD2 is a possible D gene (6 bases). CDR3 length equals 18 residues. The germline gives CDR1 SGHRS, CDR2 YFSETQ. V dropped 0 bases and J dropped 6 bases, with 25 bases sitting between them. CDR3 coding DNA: TGCGCCAGCAGCTTGGTATGGCGGGAAAGTGGGGTAATCTCCGAGCAGTACTTC. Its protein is CASSLVWRESGVISEQYF.

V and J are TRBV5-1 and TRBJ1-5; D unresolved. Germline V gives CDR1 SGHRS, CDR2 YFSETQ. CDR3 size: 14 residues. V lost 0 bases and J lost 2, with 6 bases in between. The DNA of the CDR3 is TGCGCCAGCAGCTTGGGCACAGGCAATCAGCCCCAGCATTTT. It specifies CASSLGTGNQPQHF.

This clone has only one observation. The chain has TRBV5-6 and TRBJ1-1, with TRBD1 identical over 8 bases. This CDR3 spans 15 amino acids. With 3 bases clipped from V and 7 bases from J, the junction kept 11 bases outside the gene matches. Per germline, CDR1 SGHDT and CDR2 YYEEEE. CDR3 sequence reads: CASSWGTGLFGEAFF. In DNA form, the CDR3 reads TGTGCCAGCAGCTGGGGGACAGGTCTCTTTGGTGAAGCTTTCTTT.

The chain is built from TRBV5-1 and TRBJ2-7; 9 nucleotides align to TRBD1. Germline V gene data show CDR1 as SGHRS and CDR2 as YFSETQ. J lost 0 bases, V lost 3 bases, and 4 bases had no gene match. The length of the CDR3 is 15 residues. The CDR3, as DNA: TGCGCCAGCAGCTCCCGGGACAGGGACTCCTACGAGCAGTACTTC. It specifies CASSSRDRDSYEQYF. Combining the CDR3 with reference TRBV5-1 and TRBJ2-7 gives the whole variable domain KAGVTQTPRYLIKTRGQQVTLSCSPISGHRSVSWYQQTPGQGLQFLFEYFSETQRNKGNFPGRFSGRQFSNSRSEMNVSTLELGDSALYLCASSSRDRDSYEQYFGPGTRLTVT.

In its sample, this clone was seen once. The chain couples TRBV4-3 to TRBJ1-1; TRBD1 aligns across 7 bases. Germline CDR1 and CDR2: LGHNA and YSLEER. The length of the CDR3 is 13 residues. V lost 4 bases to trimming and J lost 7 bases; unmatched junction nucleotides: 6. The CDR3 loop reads CASSPGTDIEAFF. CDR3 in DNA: TGCGCCAGCAGCCCCGGGACAGACATTGAAGCTTTCTTT.